One and the same sample provided the 30 T cell receptor beta chains below, sequenced in a study of cytomegalovirus exposure and HLA in healthy donors. The primer mix had 60 Vbeta and 13 Jbeta primers. Here immunoSEQ multiplex PCR was the method, and the copy in TCRdb shows in-frame clones only, minus some. The table records about 160,000 clones, roughly 80% of them present only once. Source material: PBMCs. These receptors came from a woman younger than 35 in good health and CMV-seronegative.

This sequence joins TRBV28 and TRBJ2-5, with unresolved D. Germline CDR1 is MDHEN and CDR2 is SYDVKM. This CDR3 spans 13 amino acids. V was cut by 2 bases and J by 2 bases, with 6 bases left in between. In DNA, the CDR3 is TGTGCCAGCAGTTTAAACTTTCAAGAGACCCAGTACTTC. It specifies CASSLNFQETQYF.

The chain couples TRBV19 to TRBJ1-5, with D perhaps TRBD1 (5 bases). Trimming shortened V by 1 base and J by 4 bases, and 17 bases separated the two germline ends. The CDR3 consists of 17 residues. Per the germline V gene, CDR1 is LNHDA and CDR2 is SQIVND (reference sequence). CDR3 DNA sequence: TGTGCCAGTAGTATAGGATACAGGCTGGGGTTTAATCAGCCCCAGCATTTT. Its translation: CASSIGYRLGFNQPQHF. Full variable domain (remainder filled in from reference TRBV19 and TRBJ1-5): DGGITQSPKYLFRKEGQNVTLSCEQNLNHDAMYWYRQDPGQGLRLIYYSQIVNDFQKGDIAEGYSVSREKKESFPLTVTSAQKNPTAFYLCASSIGYRLGFNQPQHFGDGTRLSIL.

The chain carries TRBV2 and TRBJ1-2, with 7 bases lining up with TRBD1. The germline V gene encodes CDR1 SNHLY and CDR2 FYNNEI. This CDR3 is 13 amino acids long. Trimming cost V 6 bases and J 4 bases; bases outside gene matches: 5. As DNA, the CDR3 is TGTGCCAGCAGCGGAGGGACAGTCTATGGCTACACCTTC. Translation: CASSGGTVYGYTF.

The chain uses TRBV18 and TRBJ1-1; 11 nucleotides match TRBD1. CDR1 KGHSH and CDR2 LQKENI come from the germline V gene. J was trimmed by 4 bases and V by 6 bases; bases with no gene match: 1. The CDR3 runs 13 residues. CDR3: CASSGTGGTEAFF. The CDR3 nucleotides read TGTGCCAGCTCTGGGACAGGGGGCACTGAAGCTTTCTTT.

This chain joins TRBV6-6 and TRBJ2-1, with TRBD1 matching over 8 bases. The CDR3 totals 14 residues. Germline lookup yields CDR1 MNHNY and CDR2 SVGAGI (reference sequence). V dropped 4 bases and J dropped 7; count of bases not matched to a gene: 6. The CDR3 bases are TGTGCCAGCAGTTCTCGGACAGGGATGAATGAGCAGTTCTTC. Translating gives CASSSRTGMNEQFF.

The CDR3 reads CASSLDLSGSNTEAFF. In DNA form, the CDR3 reads TGTGCCAGCAGCTTGGACTTGTCGGGTAGTAACACTGAAGCTTTCTTT. This sequence joins TRBV5-4 and TRBJ1-1; D unclear. The V end was cut by 0 bases, the J end by 2 bases, with 14 bases between. The length of the CDR3 is 16 residues. The germline CDR1 and CDR2 sequences are SGHNT and YYREEE (reference sequence).

The chain is built from TRBV10-3 and TRBJ2-7; 8 bases match TRBD1. The CDR3 has 15 residues. V shed 5 bases, J shed 9 bases, and the junction held 15 bases outside the gene matches. Per the germline V gene, CDR1 is ENHRY and CDR2 is SYGVKD. CDR3 bases: TGTGCCATCAGTCAGACAGGGGAATTTGGTGAATGGCAGTACTTC. This gives the protein CAISQTGEFGEWQYF.

The chain couples TRBV2 to TRBJ2-3; 7 positions agree with TRBD2. V was clipped by 4 bases and J by 4 bases; unmatched bases: 5. The CDR3 has 14 residues. Germline V CDR1 and CDR2: SNHLY, FYNNEI. The DNA of the CDR3 is TGTGCCAGCAGTGTGGGGAGGGCCCCAGATACGCAGTATTTT. This encodes CASSVGRAPDTQYF.

V gene TRBV5-4 combines with J gene TRBJ2-1; 16 bases fit TRBD2. Germline-derived CDR1 and CDR2 are SGHNT and YYREEE (reference sequence). This CDR3 is 20 amino acids long. V lost 4 bases to trimming and J lost 4 bases; unmatched junction nucleotides: 14. The CDR3 sequence: CASSPVGLAGGPREYNEQFF. In DNA, the CDR3 is TGTGCCAGCAGCCCCGTGGGACTAGCGGGAGGGCCTAGGGAATACAATGAGCAGTTCTTC.

The chain carries TRBV4-1 and TRBJ2-7; D is unclear. This CDR3 spans 13 amino acids. V gave up 3 bases and J gave up 6 bases, with 12 bases separating them. Germline CDR1 is MGHRA and CDR2 is YSYEKL. This chain's CDR3 is CASSHDITPEQYF. The CDR3 nucleotides read TGCGCCAGCAGCCATGATATCACTCCCGAGCAGTACTTC.

The genes are TRBV4-1 and TRBJ2-5, with TRBD2 matching over 16 bases. This CDR3 comprises 18 residues. Germline CDR1 MGHRA, CDR2 YSYEKL. The V and J ends lost 3 bases and 5 bases, in that order; junction bases with no gene match: 9. For the CDR3, the DNA is TGCGCCAGCAGCCACGGGACTAGCGGGAGGGGAGGTACGGAGACCCAGTACTTC. It specifies CASSHGTSGRGGTETQYF.

The gene calls are TRBV15 and TRBJ1-2, with a possible D match to TRBD1 (5 bases). Trimming took 0 bases from V and 6 from J, leaving 14 bases between them. The CDR3 consists of 15 residues. Germline CDR1 LNHNV, CDR2 YYDKDF (reference sequence). CDR3 loop: CATSRDHGGWNGYTF. The CDR3 region has the DNA TGTGCCACCAGCAGAGATCACGGGGGGTGGAATGGCTACACCTTC. The variable domain in full, completed from reference TRBV15 and TRBJ1-2, reads DAMVIQNPRYQVTQFGKPVTLSCSQTLNHNVMYWYQQKSSQAPKLLFHYYDKDFNNEADTPDNFQSRRPNTSFCFLDIRSPGLGDTAMYLCATSRDHGGWNGYTFGSGTRLTVV.

This clone was observed a single time. The chain employs TRBV5-1 and TRBJ1-4; D not certain. The CDR3 extends over 18 amino acids. Germline values: CDR1 SGHRS, CDR2 YFSETQ. The V end lost 0 bases, the J end lost 3 bases, and 18 bases lay between the germline ends. CDR3 loop: CASSLAAADAWANEKLFF. In DNA form, the CDR3 reads TGCGCCAGCAGCTTGGCGGCGGCCGACGCTTGGGCTAATGAAAAACTGTTTTTT.

This chain connects TRBV2 to TRBJ2-7; TRBD2 matches at 7 bases. V was pared by 9 bases and J by 6 bases, with 11 bases of the junction left unmatched. The CDR3 consists of 13 residues. Germline CDR1 SNHLY, CDR2 FYNNEI. CDR3 loop: CASKGWRESEQYF. Written as DNA, the CDR3 is TGTGCCAGTAAGGGGTGGCGGGAGAGCGAGCAGTACTTC.

This chain uses TRBV10-2 with TRBJ2-7; tentatively, D is TRBD1 (5 bases). From germline, CDR1 is WSHSY and CDR2 SAAADI. Trimming took off 7 bases at V and 6 bases at J, with 16 bases between the two ends. The CDR3 length is 13 residues. CDR3 region: CASKVKGSPEQYF. CDR3 DNA: TGCGCCAGCAAAGTCAAGGGGTCCCCCGAGCAGTACTTC.

CDR3 sequence: CASSQAGTRTGELFF. In DNA, the CDR3 is TGTGCCAGTAGCCAAGCCGGGACTAGAACCGGGGAGCTGTTTTTT. The V gene is TRBV19, the J gene TRBJ2-2; TRBD2 aligns across 8 bases. Germline values: CDR1 LNHDA, CDR2 SQIVND (reference sequence). V dropped 6 bases and J dropped 5; count of bases not matched to a gene: 8. The length of the CDR3 is 15 residues.

This clone was picked up a small number of times. This rearrangement joins TRBV30 to TRBJ2-7, with 8 positions matching TRBD1. Germline V gives CDR1 GTSNPN, CDR2 SVGIG (reference sequence). The ends lost 2 bases at V and 2 bases at J; junction bases unmatched: 5. This CDR3 has 14 residues. Here the CDR3 DNA reads TGTGCCTGGAGTTCGGACAGGGATGCCTACGAGCAGTACTTC. This translates into CAWSSDRDAYEQYF. Using reference TRBV30 and TRBJ2-7 for the parts outside the CDR3, the full variable domain is SQTIHQWPATLVQPVGSPLSLECTVEGTSNPNLYWYRQAAGRGLQLLFYSVGIGQISSEVPQNLSASRPQDRQFILSSKKLLLSDSGFYLCAWSSDRDAYEQYFGPGTRLTVT.

The chain uses TRBV6-5 and TRBJ2-4; the match to TRBD1 covers 7 bases. The ends lost 5 bases at V and 7 bases at J; junction bases unmatched: 8. The germline V gene has CDR1 MNHEY and CDR2 SVGAGI. The CDR3 consists of 14 residues. CDR3 in amino acids: CASSPRQGRNIQYF. CDR3 sequence (DNA): TGTGCCAGCAGTCCTAGACAGGGTCGCAACATTCAGTACTTC.

The chain combines TRBV6-1 with TRBJ2-3; 7 positions match TRBD2. The V segment lost 3 bases and the J segment 5 bases; nucleotides outside the gene matches: 14. The germline V gene encodes CDR1 MNHNS and CDR2 SASEGT. The length of the CDR3 is 17 residues. CDR3 DNA: TGTGCCAGCAGTGAGGGGGGGACTCTAGATTTGCGAGATACGCAGTATTTT. It yields the protein CASSEGGTLDLRDTQYF.

This clone was counted once. The chain links TRBV2 to TRBJ2-7; unclear D gene. The CDR3 consists of 14 residues. CDR1 is SNHLY, CDR2 FYNNEI, per germline. The V and J ends lost 8 bases and 2 bases respectively, with 16 bases between them. CDR3 DNA: TGTGCCAGCCATCTTACCGATGTAGCCTACGAGCAGTACTTC. This encodes CASHLTDVAYEQYF.

In nucleotides, the CDR3 is TGTGCCAGCAGGCCTCAGATTGTATACTACGAGCAGTACTTC. It translates to CASRPQIVYYEQYF. The chain has TRBV28 and TRBJ2-7, with unresolved D. Trimming removed 6 bases from V and 3 bases from J, with 15 bases in between. This CDR3 has 14 amino acids. Germline V gene data show CDR1 as MDHEN and CDR2 as SYDVKM.

The chain couples TRBV18 to TRBJ1-1, with D unclear. With 6 bases removed from V and 6 bases from J, the gap between germline ends came to 14 bases. This CDR3 has 13 residues. The germline V gene has CDR1 KGHSH and CDR2 LQKENI. The CDR3 loop is CASSPRAISEAFF. The CDR3 coding sequence is TGTGCCAGCTCTCCGAGAGCGATCTCTGAAGCTTTCTTT.

The J gene is TRBJ2-1, the V gene TRBV21-1; TRBD1 is taken as the D call from the table, unchecked against the DNA. TRBV21-1 is recorded as a pseudogene. There are 13 residues in the CDR3. The CDR3 DNA reads TGTGCCAGCAGGAGGACAGGGGGCAATGAGCAGTTCTTC. It yields the protein CASRRTGGNEQFF.

This chain links TRBV19 with TRBJ2-7, with a weak D call TRBD2 (5 bases). CDR1 and CDR2 from the germline V gene are LNHDA and SQIVND (reference sequence). The CDR3 covers 14 residues. V gave up 6 bases and J gave up 2 bases, with 14 bases separating them. The DNA for the CDR3 is TGTGCCAGTAGCCTACTAGAAGCACCCTACGAGCAGTACTTC. This sequence encodes CASSLLEAPYEQYF.

The genes are TRBV19 and TRBJ1-1, with 9 bases lining up with TRBD1. The ends lost 7 bases at V and 5 bases at J; junction bases unmatched: 11. The CDR3 sequence is 15 residues long. Germline V gene data show CDR1 as LNHDA and CDR2 as SQIVND (reference sequence). In DNA, the CDR3 is TGTGCCAGTACCGTGGGACAGGGCCTTAGGACTGAAGCTTTCTTT. Encoded protein: CASTVGQGLRTEAFF.

The chain recombines TRBV6-1 with TRBJ2-3; D gene unclear. Deletions cut 6 bases from V and 0 bases from J, with 10 bases between. Germline V gene lookup returns CDR1 MNHNS and CDR2 SASEGT. The CDR3 totals 14 residues. The CDR3 sequence: CASRIPTSTDTQYF. For the CDR3, the DNA is TGTGCCAGCAGGATCCCTACCAGCACAGATACGCAGTATTTT.

This sequence joins TRBV18 and TRBJ2-7; D is ambiguous. V was cut by 3 bases and J by 0 bases, with 12 bases left in between. The CDR3 extends over 15 amino acids. The germline gives CDR1 KGHSH, CDR2 LQKENI. As DNA, the CDR3 is TGTGCCAGCTCACCCGGAGAAACCCACTCCTACGAGCAGTACTTC. It specifies CASSPGETHSYEQYF.

This chain uses TRBV6-1 with TRBJ2-3; 7 nucleotides line up with TRBD2. This CDR3 is built from 16 residues. The J segment lost 2 bases and the V segment lost 3 bases, leaving 8 bases of the junction unmatched. Germline assignment: CDR1 MNHNS and CDR2 SASEGT. CDR3: CASSDIGGRVTDTQYF. The DNA of the CDR3 is TGTGCCAGCAGTGATATTGGGGGGAGGGTCACAGATACGCAGTATTTT.

With regard to this clone: Other nucleotide sequences from this sample produce the same CDR3. The chain employs TRBV5-1 and TRBJ2-7; TRBD1 is a possible D gene (5 bases). The CDR3 contains 12 residues. With 4 bases removed from V and 3 bases from J, the gap between germline ends came to 8 bases. CDR1 is SGHRS and CDR2 is YFSETQ in the germline V gene. The CDR3 DNA reads as TGCGCCAGCAGCCGTACAGGCTACGAGCAGTACTTC. Residues: CASSRTGYEQYF.

This rearrangement joins TRBV4-2 to TRBJ2-7; D unclear. Germline CDR1 is LGHNA and CDR2 is YNFKEQ. Trimming shortened V by 0 bases and J by 5 bases, and 17 bases separated the two germline ends. The CDR3 totals 16 residues. The CDR3 is CASSQDSGRQKDEQYF. CDR3 DNA sequence: TGTGCCAGCAGCCAAGACTCAGGCCGCCAAAAGGACGAGCAGTACTTC.